This TCR beta chain was observed in a study of CXCR3-negative and CXCR3-positive naive CD8 T cells. A remark on this clonotype: Its antigen remains unknown.

The TRB libraries of cDNA were built by UMI-labeled 5' RACE. Reprocessing the 5' RACE reads, TCRdb reports a single entry for every CDR3 protein and omits DNA. Across about 130,000 distinct CDR3 sequences, the top ten clones capture 0.29% of the sample. In germline, CDR1 is MGHRA, CDR2 YSYEKL. CDR3 size: 16 residues. Study-level points and caveats: Naive subsets had comparable surface CD5; TCR strength was inferred from TRB CDR3 properties.

The receptor comes from a human donor in good health. Some clones in this sample may be carry-over from other donors' samples. Sequenced input: naive CXCR3- CD8+ T cells from blood. Stated subset: CD45RO-CCR7+CD27+CD95- naive CD8+ T cells lacking CXCR3 (TNR3-). The chain recombines TRBV4-1 with TRBJ1-1. The CDR3 protein is CASSQATSSGNTEAFF.